This T cell receptor beta chain is drawn from a study of yellow fever vaccine responses in identical twins. Overall study results and limits: Each twin's T cell response to the vaccine was reported to look partly convergent and partly personalized.

TCRdb re-derived calls from the RT-PCR reads in MiXCR, one entry per CDR3 protein. Counted here are 30,000 to 40,000 distinct CDR3 sequences, almost 60% occurring once; the ten biggest clones make up 4.5%. Comments on this clonotype: The antigen is not known.

The germline gives CDR1 SGHAT, CDR2 FQDESV (reference sequence). CDR3 length: 15 amino acids. Trimming removed 5 bases at V and 0 bases at J, with 13 bases between. The chain carries TRBV11-1 and TRBJ1-1, with D unresolved. This specimen was T cells from blood (PBMCs), unsorted or a sorted subset (not recorded which), taken before or after yellow fever vaccination (not recorded which). The TCR was taken from a woman under 30 who received the yellow fever vaccine. The CDR3 DNA is TGTGCCAGCAGCCCGCCTCAGAGAATGAACACTGAAGCTTTCTTT. The encoded protein is CASSPPQRMNTEAFF.